The 26 T cell receptor beta chains reported below all come from one sample, sequenced in a study of blood T cell repertoires in COVID-19. Produced via immunoSEQ multiplex PCR; TCRdb's table is partial and in-frame only. There are about 150,000 clones in the sample; roughly 82% occur only once, and around 15% lies in the top ten. The sample was peripheral blood. Receptors originate from a human donor with acute or convalescent COVID-19. The donor label of this sample is uncertain.

This clone was seen a handful of times. The V and J genes are TRBV3-1 (or the pseudogene TRBV3-2) and TRBJ2-1, with 7 bases fitting TRBD2. The CDR3 extends over 17 amino acids. Per the germline V gene, CDR1 is LGHDT and CDR2 is YNNKEL (reference sequence). The V gene end was trimmed by 0 bases and the J gene end by 2 bases; junction bases not matched to a gene: 7. The CDR3 DNA sequence: TGTGCCAGCAGCCAAGATCCCCCGGGAGGAGCCTACAATGAGCAGTTCTTC. This encodes CASSQDPPGGAYNEQFF.

This rearrangement joins TRBV3-1 (or the pseudogene TRBV3-2) to TRBJ2-7; no firm D call. Trimming left V 1 base short and J 11 bases short, with 9 bases between. The CDR3 is made up of 11 amino acids. Germline-derived CDR1 and CDR2 are LGHDT and YNNKEL (reference sequence). This chain's CDR3 is CASSQGKEKYF. CDR3 coding DNA: TGTGCCAGCAGCCAAGGGAAGGAGAAGTACTTC.

The rearrangement uses TRBV6-4 and TRBJ1-1; the D gene is possibly TRBD1 (6 bases). CDR1 is MRHNA and CDR2 is SNTAGT in the germline V gene. CDR3 length: 12 residues. V lost 6 bases and J lost 8, with 13 bases in between. The DNA for the CDR3 is TGTGCCAGCAGACCCCTCGGACAGGAAGCTTTCTTT. Translating gives CASRPLGQEAFF.

J is TRBJ1-4 and V is TRBV18; D call uncertain. This CDR3 is 13 amino acids long. CDR1 is KGHSH, CDR2 LQKENI, per germline. V gave up 5 bases and J gave up 4 bases, with 8 bases separating them. In DNA form, the CDR3 reads TGTGCCAGCTCAGAGGCGAGTAATGAAAAACTGTTTTTT. Protein product: CASSEASNEKLFF.

The chain has TRBV18 and TRBJ2-6, with D perhaps TRBD1 (5 bases). The length of the CDR3 is 19 residues. The V and J ends lost 2 bases and 0 bases respectively, with 17 bases between them. From germline, CDR1 is KGHSH and CDR2 LQKENI. The CDR3 is CASSPGAPRPFSGANVLTF. For the CDR3, the DNA is TGTGCCAGCTCACCAGGGGCCCCTCGCCCCTTCTCTGGGGCCAACGTCCTGACTTTC.

V and J are TRBV27 and TRBJ1-2; TRBD1 matches at 7 bases. In germline, CDR1 is MNHEY, CDR2 SMNVEV (reference sequence). The V and J ends lost 3 bases and 0 bases, in that order; junction bases with no gene match: 1. CDR3 length equals 14 residues. CDR3 nucleotide sequence: TGTGCCAGCAGTTTTGGGACAGCTAACTATGGCTACACCTTC. Protein sequence: CASSFGTANYGYTF.

V gene TRBV18 combines with J gene TRBJ2-5; D is undetermined. Germline assignment: CDR1 KGHSH and CDR2 LQKENI. The CDR3 extends over 16 amino acids. The ends were cut back, 2 bases at V and 5 bases at J, with 18 bases in the middle. The CDR3 protein is CASSPFSASFRETQYF. CDR3 DNA sequence: TGTGCCAGCTCACCATTTAGTGCGTCATTTCGGGAGACCCAGTACTTC. The full variable domain, its missing parts supplied by reference TRBV18 and TRBJ2-5, is NAGVMQNPRHLVRRRGQEARLRCSPMKGHSHVYWYRQLPEEGLKFMVYLQKENIIDESGMPKERFSAEFPKEGPSILRIQQVVRGDSAAYFCASSPFSASFRETQYFGPGTRLLVL.

This clone was observed a single time. CDR3 protein: CASKPGQGIPLHF. CDR3 nucleotides: TGTGCCAGTAAACCGGGACAGGGCATACCCCTCCACTTT. The chain uses TRBV19 and TRBJ1-6, with TRBD1 identical over 9 bases. Germline loops: CDR1 LNHDA, CDR2 SQIVND (reference sequence). The V gene end was trimmed by 7 bases and the J gene end by 12 bases; junction bases not matched to a gene: 7. This CDR3 has 13 residues.

The rearrangement uses TRBV7-2 and TRBJ2-1; 11 bases align to TRBD2. The V and J ends lost 3 bases and 5 bases, in that order; junction bases with no gene match: 6. Germline V lookup: CDR1 SGHTA, CDR2 FQGNSA. The CDR3 is 16 amino acids. CDR3 coding DNA: TGTGCCAGCAGCTTCGTAACTAGCGGGGGCCACAATGAGCAGTTCTTC. As protein: CASSFVTSGGHNEQFF.

The V and J genes are TRBV4-2 and TRBJ1-6; TRBD1 is a possible D gene (5 bases). This CDR3 spans 17 amino acids. V lost 1 base to trimming and J lost 5 bases, with 15 bases between them. Germline V gene data show CDR1 as LGHNA and CDR2 as YNFKEQ. Here the CDR3 reads CASSQVGGGGNNSPLHF. DNA of the CDR3: TGTGCCAGCAGCCAAGTCGGGGGGGGAGGTAATAATTCACCCCTCCACTTT.

The chain has TRBV2 and TRBJ1-2; possibly TRBD1 for D (6 bases). Trimming removed 3 bases at V and 4 bases at J, with 12 bases between. Germline assignment: CDR1 SNHLY and CDR2 FYNNEI. This CDR3 comprises 14 residues. As DNA, the CDR3 is TGTGCCAGCAGTGATAACAGGGCTAGCTATGGCTACACCTTC. Amino acid sequence: CASSDNRASYGYTF.

The J gene is TRBJ2-7, the V gene TRBV11-2, with TRBD1 matching 8 bases. This CDR3 is 15 amino acids long. Per the germline V gene, CDR1 is SGHAT and CDR2 is FQNNGV. V trimming: 5 bases; J trimming: 6 bases; junction bases outside the gene matches: 12. CDR3 nucleotide sequence: TGTGCCAGCAGCCTACGGACAGGGAGCGCGGGCGAGCAGTACTTC. This encodes CASSLRTGSAGEQYF.

V and J are TRBV20-1 and TRBJ1-2; D call uncertain. Germline V gene lookup returns CDR1 DFQATT and CDR2 SNEGSKA (reference sequence). V was pared by 0 bases and J by 9 bases, with 8 bases between. This CDR3 comprises 11 residues. The CDR3 region is CSAREAFSYTF. DNA for the CDR3: TGCAGTGCTAGAGAAGCCTTTAGCTACACCTTC.

This clone was seen a few times. The chain has TRBV7-2 and TRBJ2-3; 7 bases are shared with TRBD2. In germline, CDR1 is SGHTA, CDR2 FQGNSA. Trimming at V came to 3 bases and at J to 5 bases, leaving 5 bases not matched to a gene. There are 14 residues in the CDR3. The CDR3 here is CASSFLAVGDTQYF. The CDR3 DNA follows: TGTGCCAGCAGCTTTCTAGCGGTGGGAGATACGCAGTATTTT.

This clone was observed a single time. The gene calls are TRBV5-1 and TRBJ1-2; the match to TRBD1 covers 9 bases. V lost 3 bases, J lost 4 bases, and 7 bases stayed unmatched. CDR3 length equals 15 residues. The germline CDR1 and CDR2 sequences are SGHRS and YFSETQ. CDR3: CASSSGTGGGYGYTF. The CDR3 DNA is TGCGCCAGCAGCTCCGGAACAGGGGGCGGCTATGGCTACACCTTC.

This chain uses TRBV14 with TRBJ2-6, with D possibly being TRBD2 (6 bases). Germline V lookup: CDR1 SGHDN, CDR2 FVKESK. CDR3 length equals 17 residues. Trimming pared 2 bases from V and 1 base from J, leaving 12 bases between. The CDR3 nucleotides are TGTGCCAGCAGCCAACTCGCCCGGGGGTCTGGGGCCAACGTCCTGACTTTC. Its protein product is CASSQLARGSGANVLTF.

The genes are TRBV5-1 and TRBJ1-2; D gene uncertain. In germline, CDR1 is SGHRS, CDR2 YFSETQ. Between the trimmed V and J ends, which lost 0 bases and 3 bases, there was a span of 9 bases. The CDR3 length is 14 residues. For the CDR3, the DNA is TGCGCCAGCAGCTTGGCCCTGTCAGACTATGGCTACACCTTC. It codes for CASSLALSDYGYTF.

The chain is built from TRBV7-3 and TRBJ1-2, with TRBD1 identical over 7 bases. The CDR3 runs to 15 residues. Germline-derived CDR1 and CDR2 are SGHTA and FQGTGA. V shed 8 bases, J shed 2 bases, and the junction held 11 bases outside the gene matches. The CDR3 nucleotides read TGTGCCAGCTCAGACGCCCAGGGGGAAAACTATGGCTACACCTTC. Translation: CASSDAQGENYGYTF.

The chain carries TRBV7-2 and TRBJ1-1; 8 nucleotides align to TRBD1. CDR3 size: 15 residues. Germline V gene data show CDR1 as SGHTA and CDR2 as FQGNSA. The V gene end was trimmed by 0 bases and the J gene end by 5 bases; junction bases not matched to a gene: 5. The CDR3 bases are TGTGCCAGCAGCTTAGCCGTTACAGGGGGGACTGAAGCTTTCTTT. It specifies CASSLAVTGGTEAFF.

The chain recombines TRBV19 with TRBJ1-2, with a tentative D call TRBD1 (5 bases). Germline values: CDR1 LNHDA, CDR2 SQIVND (reference sequence). The CDR3 sequence is 16 residues long. V lost 4 bases to trimming and J lost 2 bases, with 17 bases between them. The CDR3 region has the DNA TGTGCCAGTAGTAAATTAGGGGCAGGGAGGAACTATGGCTACACCTTC. This encodes CASSKLGAGRNYGYTF.

V usage is TRBV6-2 or TRBV6-3 and J usage is TRBJ2-7, with a weak D call TRBD2 (6 bases). The V end lost 6 bases, the J end lost 7 bases, and 19 bases lay between the germline ends. CDR1 and CDR2 (germline): MNHEY, SVGEGT. The CDR3 has 14 amino acids. The CDR3 sequence: CASSRTVSGGEQYF. CDR3 nucleotide sequence: TGTGCCAGCAGCCGCACGGTCTCAGGAGGGGAGCAGTACTTC.

The chain has TRBV6-6 and TRBJ1-5; tentatively, D is TRBD1 (5 bases). Trimming removed 7 bases from V and 0 bases from J, with 13 bases in between. CDR1 MNHNY and CDR2 SVGAGI come from the germline V gene (reference sequence). The CDR3 extends over 15 amino acids. DNA of the CDR3: TGTGCCAGCAACCCGGGGGGTTATAGCAATCAGCCCCAGCATTTT. Protein: CASNPGGYSNQPQHF.

This clone was seen at least ten times. This sample includes further DNA sequences coding for the same CDR3. The chain recombines TRBV6-1 with TRBJ2-2, with TRBD2 identical over 10 bases. The CDR3 is made up of 17 amino acids. Trimming took 3 bases from V and 5 from J; bases not matched to a gene: 9. Germline CDR1 MNHNS, CDR2 SASEGT. The CDR3 DNA sequence: TGTGCCAGCAGTGATCCAGCGGGGGGGCTCGGAACCGGGGAGCTGTTTTTT. Translating it yields CASSDPAGGLGTGELFF.

This clone was seen a handful of times. J is TRBJ1-6 and V is TRBV18, with D maybe TRBD1 (5 bases). The CDR3 sequence is 13 residues long. V lost 5 bases to trimming and J lost 9 bases, with 11 bases between them. CDR1 is KGHSH and CDR2 is LQKENI in the germline V gene. The CDR3 region has the DNA TGTGCCAGCTCAAGAGGGAGGGGTTCACCCCTCCACTTT. It yields the protein CASSRGRGSPLHF.

J is TRBJ1-2 and V is TRBV10-3; 7 nucleotides agree with TRBD1. Germline V gene data show CDR1 as ENHRY and CDR2 as SYGVKD. Trimming took 2 bases from V and 7 from J; bases not matched to a gene: 10. This CDR3 is built from 15 residues. CDR3 protein: CAISEPGDRVRGYTF. The CDR3, as DNA: TGTGCCATCAGTGAGCCCGGCGACAGGGTTCGTGGCTACACCTTC.

This chain connects TRBV30 to TRBJ1-5; possible D gene TRBD1, 5 bases. Trimming removed 0 bases from V and 7 bases from J, with 13 bases in between. Germline values: CDR1 GTSNPN, CDR2 SVGIG (reference sequence). There are 14 residues in the CDR3. CDR3 sequence (DNA): TGTGCCTGGAGTGTACGTGGGGGGGTGCAGCCCCAGCATTTT. Protein product: CAWSVRGGVQPQHF.